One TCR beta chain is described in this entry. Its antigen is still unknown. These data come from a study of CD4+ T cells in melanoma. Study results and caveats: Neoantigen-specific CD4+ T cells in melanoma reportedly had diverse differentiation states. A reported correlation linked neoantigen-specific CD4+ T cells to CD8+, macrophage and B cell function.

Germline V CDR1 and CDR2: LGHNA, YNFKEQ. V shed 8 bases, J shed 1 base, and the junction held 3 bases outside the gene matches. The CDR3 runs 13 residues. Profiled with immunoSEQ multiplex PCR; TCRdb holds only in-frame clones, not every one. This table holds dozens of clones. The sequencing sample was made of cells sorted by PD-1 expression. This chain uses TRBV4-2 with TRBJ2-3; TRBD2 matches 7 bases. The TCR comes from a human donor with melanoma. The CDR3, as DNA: TGTGCCAGCTGCCTAGCGGGCACAGATACGCAGTATTTT. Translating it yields CASCLAGTDTQYF.